This passage covers 28 T cell receptor beta chains from one sample sequenced in a study of Ad26.COV2.S vaccination and SARS-CoV-2 variants. The treatment was: over 15 received Ad26.COV2.S at low or high dose, single or two shots; 5 received placebo; per-sample allocation not given. Sampling was performed 63 days after the first vaccine or placebo injection. Sequencing used immunoSEQ multiplex PCR; TCRdb keeps in-frame clones, though not all of them. The sample includes fewer than 300,000 clones, roughly 86% seen only once; the top ten take about 3.5%. This specimen was peripheral blood, taken in a trial of Ad26.COV2.S vaccine versus placebo. The receptors come from a person between 18 and 65 years old who received the Ad26.COV2.S COVID-19 vaccine or a placebo.

V and J are TRBV5-1 and TRBJ2-3, with 13 bases matching TRBD2. The CDR3 consists of 16 residues. J gave up 2 bases and V 5 bases, and 5 bases lay outside the gene matches. The germline V gene encodes CDR1 SGHRS and CDR2 YFSETQ. CDR3 loop: CASRPGLAGATDTQYF. CDR3 in DNA: TGCGCCAGCAGACCTGGACTAGCGGGAGCCACAGATACGCAGTATTTT. The complete variable domain, with remaining parts taken from reference TRBV5-1 and TRBJ2-3, reads KAGVTQTPRYLIKTRGQQVTLSCSPISGHRSVSWYQQTPGQGLQFLFEYFSETQRNKGNFPGRFSGRQFSNSRSEMNVSTLELGDSALYLCASRPGLAGATDTQYFGPGTRLTVL.

The chain combines TRBV3-1 (or the pseudogene TRBV3-2) with TRBJ1-3, with 7 bases lining up with TRBD1. Trimming removed 4 bases from V and 4 bases from J; junction bases left unmatched: 4. The CDR3 has 14 amino acids. Germline CDR1 is LGHDT and CDR2 is YNNKEL (reference sequence). The CDR3 reads CASSPGGRGNTIYF. CDR3 DNA: TGTGCCAGCAGCCCAGGGGGTAGGGGAAACACCATATATTTT.

In this sample, this clone turned up once. The chain is built from TRBV5-8 and TRBJ1-5; D unresolved. The CDR3 has 12 amino acids. Germline loops: CDR1 SGHTS, CDR2 YDEGEE. V was trimmed by 0 bases and J by 4 bases, leaving 2 bases between them. Here the CDR3 reads CASSLGNQPQHF. For the CDR3, the DNA is TGTGCCAGCAGCTTGGGAAATCAGCCCCAGCATTTT.

The chain combines TRBV12-3 or TRBV12-4 with TRBJ2-1; tentative D call: TRBD2 (6 bases). The V gene lost 1 base and the J gene lost 10 bases, with 8 bases spanning the gap. The CDR3 loop spans 12 amino acids. In nucleotides, the CDR3 is TGTGCCAGCAGTTTAGGGCTAGCGGAGCAGTTCTTC. Translated: CASSLGLAEQFF.

The CDR3 protein is CASSNAGTRTGANVLTF. CDR3 sequence (DNA): TGTGCCAGCAGCAACGCCGGGACCCGGACTGGGGCCAACGTCCTGACTTTC. The chain links TRBV7-8 to TRBJ2-6, with D possibly being TRBD1 or TRBD2 (5 bases each). V was trimmed by 5 bases and J by 2 bases, leaving 16 bases between them. The germline V gene has CDR1 SGHVS and CDR2 FQNEAQ. The CDR3 consists of 17 residues.

This chain joins TRBV29-1 and TRBJ1-1, with no clear D. CDR1 is SQVTM, CDR2 ANQGSEA, per germline. This CDR3 has 11 amino acids. Trimming removed 1 base at V and 10 bases at J, with 10 bases between. This chain's CDR3 is CSVEVGVGAFF. The CDR3 DNA follows: TGCAGCGTTGAAGTTGGGGTGGGAGCTTTCTTT. Looking up the rest from reference TRBV29-1 and TRBJ1-1 gives the full variable domain: SAVISQKPSRDICQRGTSLTIQCQVDSQVTMMFWYRQQPGQSLTLIATANQGSEATYESGFVIDKFPISRPNLTFSTLTVSNMSPEDSSIYLCSVEVGVGAFFGQGTRLTVV.

This chain connects TRBV19 to TRBJ2-1; D is possibly TRBD1 or TRBD2 (6 bases each). Trimming shortened V by 0 bases and J by 3 bases, and 12 bases separated the two germline ends. The CDR3 length is 16 residues. Germline values: CDR1 LNHDA, CDR2 SQIVND (reference sequence). The chain's CDR3 is CASSIDRRDNYNEQFF. The CDR3 bases are TGTGCCAGTAGTATAGATCGGAGGGACAACTACAATGAGCAGTTCTTC.

A few counts support this clone. The rearrangement joins TRBV7-9 to TRBJ2-2; D may be TRBD2 (5 bases). CDR1 and CDR2 from the germline V gene are SEHNR and FQNEAQ (reference sequence). V lost 2 bases to trimming and J lost 7 bases, with 14 bases between them. This CDR3 has 15 residues. The CDR3 DNA reads as TGTGCCAGCAGCTTACTAGCCGGTAAAGACGGGGAGCTGTTTTTT. It specifies CASSLLAGKDGELFF.

This clone was detected once. The rearrangement joins TRBV3-1 (or the pseudogene TRBV3-2) to TRBJ2-2, with 7 bases that match TRBD1. This CDR3 is 17 amino acids long. Germline CDR1 LGHDT, CDR2 YNNKEL (reference sequence). The trim removed 2 bases at V and 7 bases at J, leaving 13 bases unmatched. The CDR3 loop reads CASSQPRAGGWGGELFF. The CDR3 DNA sequence: TGTGCCAGCAGCCAACCCCGGGCAGGGGGATGGGGCGGGGAGCTGTTTTTT.

V gene TRBV19 combines with J gene TRBJ2-2; maybe TRBD2 (6 bases). Germline CDR1 and CDR2: LNHDA and SQIVND (reference sequence). The CDR3 sequence is 14 residues long. Trimming left V 5 bases short and J 4 bases short, with 11 bases between. CDR3 DNA sequence: TGTGCCAGTAGTTCCATGGGGGGCACCGGGGAGCTGTTTTTT. It specifies CASSSMGGTGELFF.

The J gene is TRBJ1-2, the V gene TRBV7-9; D gene uncertain. This CDR3 is 13 amino acids long. The germline CDR1 and CDR2 sequences are SEHNR and FQNEAQ (reference sequence). V was shortened by 5 bases and J by 0 bases, with 7 bases between the two germline ends. CDR3: CASSADTNYGYTF. CDR3 nucleotide sequence: TGTGCCAGCAGCGCCGACACTAACTATGGCTACACCTTC. The complete variable domain, with remaining parts taken from reference TRBV7-9 and TRBJ1-2, reads DTGVSQNPRHKITKRGQNVTFRCDPISEHNRLYWYRQTLGQGPEFLTYFQNEAQLEKSRLLSDRFSAERPKGSFSTLEIQRTEQGDSAMYLCASSADTNYGYTFGSGTRLTVV.

This clone occurred many times. The chain links TRBV5-1 to TRBJ2-7; the D call may be TRBD1 or TRBD2 (6 bases each). CDR3 length: 14 amino acids. V was clipped by 0 bases and J by 5 bases, with 12 bases between them. Germline assignment: CDR1 SGHRS and CDR2 YFSETQ. This chain's CDR3 is CASSLGTGGNEQYF. CDR3 coding DNA: TGCGCCAGCAGCTTGGGTACCGGGGGCAACGAGCAGTACTTC.

The chain is built from TRBV2 and TRBJ1-5; D call uncertain. The germline gives CDR1 SNHLY, CDR2 FYNNEI. CDR3 size: 14 residues. V lost 2 bases and J 1 base, leaving 6 bases between the germline ends. CDR3 nucleotides: TGTGCCAGCAGTGAATTGGGGAGCAATCAGCCCCAGCATTTT. Its protein is CASSELGSNQPQHF.

The V call is TRBV18, the J call TRBJ2-7, with 9 bases aligning to TRBD1. The CDR3 sequence is 15 residues long. CDR1 and CDR2 from the germline V gene are KGHSH and LQKENI. J gave up 2 bases and V 0 bases, and 2 bases lay outside the gene matches. CDR3 loop: CASSPPDRGTYEQYF. The CDR3 DNA follows: TGTGCCAGCTCACCACCAGACAGGGGGACCTACGAGCAGTACTTC.

The J gene is TRBJ1-4, the V gene TRBV30; D is unclear. The germline CDR1 and CDR2 sequences are GTSNPN and SVGIG (reference sequence). The CDR3 loop spans 15 amino acids. With 4 bases removed from V and 6 bases from J, the gap between germline ends came to 18 bases. The chain's CDR3 is CAWTVGGGVDEKLFF. The DNA for the CDR3 is TGTGCCTGGACCGTCGGCGGTGGTGTGGATGAAAAACTGTTTTTT.

The genes are TRBV7-2 and TRBJ2-2; TRBD2 agrees at 9 bases. The ends lost 2 bases at V and 4 bases at J; junction bases unmatched: 8. CDR1 SGHTA and CDR2 FQGNSA come from the germline V gene. This CDR3 comprises 17 residues. The CDR3 DNA is TGTGCCAGCAGCTTAATCGGTAGCGGGAGCCCCACCGGGGAGCTGTTTTTT. It yields the protein CASSLIGSGSPTGELFF.

The V gene is TRBV5-1, the J gene TRBJ2-3; TRBD1 matches 7 bases. J was trimmed by 0 bases and V by 2 bases; bases with no gene match: 3. Germline assignment: CDR1 SGHRS and CDR2 YFSETQ. The CDR3 sequence is 15 residues long. CDR3 protein: CASSLWGQSTDTQYF. For the CDR3, the DNA is TGCGCCAGCAGCTTATGGGGACAGAGCACAGATACGCAGTATTTT.

The chain joins TRBV30 to TRBJ1-2; 8 bases align to TRBD1. V trimming: 3 bases; J trimming: 7 bases; junction bases outside the gene matches: 13. The CDR3 contains 15 residues. The germline CDR1 and CDR2 sequences are GTSNPN and SVGIG (reference sequence). The CDR3 sequence: CAWSPKSGGQGGYTF. The CDR3 DNA sequence: TGTGCCTGGAGCCCCAAATCAGGCGGACAGGGTGGCTACACCTTC.

V gene TRBV5-1 combines with J gene TRBJ2-1; D is undetermined. Per germline, CDR1 SGHRS and CDR2 YFSETQ. This CDR3 comprises 19 residues. The V gene lost 0 bases and the J gene lost 0 bases, with 19 bases spanning the gap. The DNA of the CDR3 is TGCGCCAGCAGCTTGGTGGGTGTTGGGCTCCTGACCTCCTACAATGAGCAGTTCTTC. Translating it yields CASSLVGVGLLTSYNEQFF.

The chain joins TRBV29-1 to TRBJ1-1, with D unresolved. Trimming took off 3 bases at V and 10 bases at J, with 15 bases between the two ends. This CDR3 has 12 amino acids. The V gene's germline CDR1 is SQVTM and CDR2 ANQGSEA. The CDR3 DNA is TGCAGCGTTGAGAGGGAAAGAGGGCGAGCTTTCTTT. Its translation is CSVERERGRAFF.

This rearrangement joins TRBV11-2 to TRBJ2-1; 16 bases match TRBD2. CDR3 length: 19 amino acids. The V and J ends lost 3 bases and 8 bases, in that order; junction bases with no gene match: 13. Germline lookup yields CDR1 SGHAT and CDR2 FQNNGV. The CDR3 reads CASSFRSWGLAGGSDEQFF. CDR3 coding DNA: TGTGCCAGCAGCTTCAGATCGTGGGGACTAGCGGGAGGGAGTGATGAGCAGTTCTTC.

V gene TRBV12-5 combines with J gene TRBJ2-5; D may match TRBD1 or TRBD2 (5 bases each). CDR3 length equals 12 residues. Trimming took off 3 bases at V and 4 bases at J, with 6 bases between the two ends. The germline CDR1 and CDR2 sequences are LGHNT and FRNRAP. In nucleotides, the CDR3 is TGTGCTAGTGGTTTCGGGGCAGAGACCCAGTACTTC. Its translation is CASGFGAETQYF.

Only a few counts were recorded for this clone. The chain uses TRBV30 and TRBJ1-5; tentative D call: TRBD1 (5 bases). Trimming stripped 4 bases from V and 2 bases from J, with 12 bases between. The CDR3 has 14 residues. In germline, CDR1 is GTSNPN, CDR2 SVGIG (reference sequence). The CDR3 loop is CAWNSQGGNQPQHF. Here the CDR3 DNA reads TGTGCCTGGAATAGCCAGGGCGGCAATCAGCCCCAGCATTTT.

This chain uses TRBV10-3 with TRBJ1-2; D is uncertain. The ends were cut back, 0 bases at V and 5 bases at J, with 22 bases in the middle. This CDR3 is built from 18 residues. Germline V gene data show CDR1 as ENHRY and CDR2 as SYGVKD. CDR3 loop: CAISESTGFYPTGYGYTF. CDR3 sequence (DNA): TGTGCCATCAGTGAGTCCACCGGGTTCTACCCAACGGGGTATGGCTACACCTTC.

The rearrangement joins TRBV25-1 to TRBJ2-5; no firm D call. V was shortened by 3 bases and J by 3 bases, with 2 bases between the two germline ends. Per the germline V gene, CDR1 is MGHDK and CDR2 is SYGVNS. The CDR3 contains 11 residues. The CDR3 here is CASSEKETQYF. CDR3 bases: TGTGCCAGCAGTGAGAAAGAGACCCAGTACTTC.

This chain connects TRBV19 to TRBJ1-2; D remains unclear. Trimming shortened V by 3 bases and J by 6 bases, and 11 bases separated the two germline ends. The CDR3 consists of 13 residues. From germline, CDR1 is LNHDA and CDR2 SQIVND (reference sequence). The DNA for the CDR3 is TGTGCCAGTAGTATTAAGGTGGAGAATGGCTACACCTTC. Its translation: CASSIKVENGYTF.

V usage is TRBV27 and J usage is TRBJ2-7; D is perhaps TRBD2 (5 bases). This CDR3 has 14 residues. V lost 2 bases to trimming and J lost 3 bases, with 11 bases between them. Germline loops: CDR1 MNHEY, CDR2 SMNVEV (reference sequence). CDR3 amino acids: CASSLSGSGYEQYF. The CDR3 bases are TGTGCCAGCAGTTTAAGCGGCTCTGGCTACGAGCAGTACTTC.

The V gene is TRBV19, the J gene TRBJ1-2, with 7 bases lining up with TRBD1. The V and J ends lost 9 bases and 5 bases, in that order; junction bases with no gene match: 12. Per germline, CDR1 LNHDA and CDR2 SQIVND (reference sequence). This CDR3 comprises 14 residues. The CDR3 reads CARGQLKTRYGYTF. The DNA for the CDR3 is TGTGCCAGGGGACAGCTTAAAACTAGGTATGGCTACACCTTC.